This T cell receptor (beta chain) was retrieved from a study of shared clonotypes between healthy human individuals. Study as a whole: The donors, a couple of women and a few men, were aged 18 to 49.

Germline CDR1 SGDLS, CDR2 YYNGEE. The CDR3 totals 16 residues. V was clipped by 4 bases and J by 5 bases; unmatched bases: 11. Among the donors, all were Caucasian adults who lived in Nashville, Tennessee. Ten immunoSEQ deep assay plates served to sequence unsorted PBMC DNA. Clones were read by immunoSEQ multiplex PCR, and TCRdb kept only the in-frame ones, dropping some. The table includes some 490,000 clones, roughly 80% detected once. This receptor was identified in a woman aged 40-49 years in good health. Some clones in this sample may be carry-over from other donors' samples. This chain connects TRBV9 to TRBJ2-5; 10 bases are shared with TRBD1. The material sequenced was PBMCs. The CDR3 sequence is CASSPGGGQGYETQYF. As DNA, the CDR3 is TGTGCCAGCAGCCCCGGGGGGGGACAGGGGTATGAGACCCAGTACTTC. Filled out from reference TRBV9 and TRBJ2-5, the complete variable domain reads DSGVTQTPKHLITATGQRVTLRCSPRSGDLSVYWYQQSLDQGLQFLIQYYNGEERAKGNILERFSAQQFPDLHSELNLSSLELGDSALYFCASSPGGGQGYETQYFGPGTRLLVL.